This paragraph covers one T cell receptor (beta chain) sequence. These data come from a study of blood T cell repertoires in COVID-19. Study as a whole: T cells, B-cell-depleted T cells, or PBMCs provided the cDNA or gDNA that served as material.

In the original processing: Nucleated cell counts were estimated from reference gene primer amplification. Produced via immunoSEQ multiplex PCR; TCRdb's table is partial and in-frame only. For V, J and clone size, that table is used; D and trimming come from the DNA. The table includes about 250,000 clones, approximately 86% detected once. The V and J ends lost 4 bases and 10 bases, in that order; junction bases with no gene match: 9. CDR3 length: 14 residues. Germline V CDR1 and CDR2: MNHEY, SVGAGI. Participants were placed into cohorts based on the clinical history they reported. Sequencing was carried out using PBMCs or T cells enriched from blood (not recorded which). The rearrangement joins TRBV6-5 to TRBJ2-1; 8 nucleotides agree with TRBD1. The source is a woman aged 25-40 years with acute COVID-19. CDR3 DNA sequence: TGTGCCAGCAGTTTCCCGGGACAGGCATCCGAGCAGTTCTTC. Encoded protein: CASSFPGQASEQFF.